A selection of T cell receptor beta chains follows, all from one sample in a study of tumor-infiltrating lymphocytes in primary liver carcinoma. MiXCR, run by TCRdb on the multiplex PCR reads, gives a single entry per CDR3 protein. The profile shows around 170,000 distinct CDR3 sequences, 60% of them singletons. Specimen: peripheral blood. The receptor source for this set is a man in his forties or fifties with primary liver carcinoma and hepatitis B virus infection. Each CDR3 is given without its conserved first and last residue.

v_gene,len,j_gene,CDR3aa
TRBV28,8,TRBJ2-4,ASRKNIQY
TRBV11-2,13,TRBJ2-7,ASSLLALSSYEQY
TRBV6-1,14,TRBJ1-4,ASSEVPTGSNEKLF
TRBV29-1,12,TRBJ1-5,SVEGGGTDQPQH
TRBV7-9,14,TRBJ2-2,ASSKGAGANTGELF
TRBV5-5,12,TRBJ1-2,ASSSRGQVYGYT
TRBV28,11,TRBJ2-7,ASSERVTGEQY
TRBV6-1,14,TRBJ1-5,ASSESGTGCNQPQH
TRBV11-2,14,TRBJ2-1,ASSLAASGSLREQF
TRBV7-8,14,TRBJ2-1,ASSLRPSSGINEQF
TRBV30,11,TRBJ2-7,AWSATGGYERY
TRBV11-2,12,TRBJ2-2,ASGVLVSTGELF
TRBV30,11,TRBJ2-6,ASRTSGANVLT
TRBV6-5,10,TRBJ1-6,ASNSRGTPPH
TRBV6-5,13,TRBJ2-7,ASSYSLDSAYEQY
TRBV6-5,14,TRBJ2-3,ASRLRVAGVSDTQY
TRBV11-2,10,TRBJ2-7,ASSVVGGAQY
TRBV10-3,11,TRBJ2-7,AISETGAYEQY
TRBV12-3/TRBV12-4,13,TRBJ2-7,ASSPTGSPYYEQY
TRBV7-9,11,TRBJ2-1,ASRPNMGDEQF
TRBV11-2,11,TRBJ2-7,ASSLAGPALQY
TRBV6-5,14,TRBJ2-7,ASSRGVFDSTYEQY
TRBV28,17,TRBJ2-7,ASITGGLAGEGGTREQY
TRBV12-3/TRBV12-4,11,TRBJ2-7,ASSLGLAREQY
TRBV29-1,13,TRBJ2-1,SVALAGGPGNEQF
TRBV28,11,TRBJ2-5,ASNVTVQETQY
TRBV11-2,13,TRBJ2-1,DNSSLAGVHNEQF
TRBV11-2,14,TRBJ2-3,ASEDGGRRLTDTQY
TRBV11-2,13,TRBJ2-7,ASSPRTPSAYGQY
TRBV6-5,16,TRBJ2-6,ASSYSRGLSSGANVLT
TRBV6-6,12,TRBJ2-3,ASSYQGPGDTQY
TRBV12-3/TRBV12-4,13,TRBJ2-4,VSSSPGTGGNIQY
TRBV11-2,12,TRBJ2-3,AGSQGQNTGTQY
TRBV7-9,12,TRBJ2-3,ASSFRPTVNTQY
TRBV7-9,12,TRBJ2-7,ASSSTGGAYEQY
TRBV6-1,14,TRBJ1-5,ASRRLTVGINQPQH
TRBV12-3/TRBV12-4,9,TRBJ2-1,ASSWGDEQF
TRBV11-2,14,TRBJ2-1,ASSSRPSARIYEEF
TRBV4-2,11,TRBJ1-1,ASSQVLYTEAF
TRBV11-2,10,TRBJ2-1,ASSLGVREQF
TRBV7-8,15,TRBJ2-1,ASSSSFLALTYNEQF
TRBV11-2,12,TRBJ2-7,ASSLTGGACEQY